This section outlines one TCR beta chain sequence together with its context. Time point meaning: patch test 1, 2 weeks after DPC sensitization. Sample treatment: therapeutic diphenylcyclopropenone sensitization with weekly scalp DPC. This sample is drawn from a study of human T cells and chemical hapten exposure. Study summary: An area of 2 cm by about 2.2 cm on upper inner arm skin received 2% DPC for sensitization.

The CDR3 is 15 amino acids. V lost 3 bases to trimming and J lost 1 base, with 12 bases between them. MiXCR was run by TCRdb on the RACE reads, yielding one entry per CDR3 protein. Counted here are about 380,000 distinct CDR3 sequences, around 4.8% occurring once; the ten biggest clones make up approximately 2.3%. The TCR sequence derives from a woman in her forties or fifties with alopecia areata. Some clones in this sample may be carry-over from other donors' samples. This specimen was whole blood, taken in connection with sensitization to the hapten diphenylcyclopropenone (DPC). The rearrangement uses TRBV12-3 or TRBV12-4 and TRBJ1-1; D is perhaps TRBD1 (5 bases). The CDR3: CASSFMPTGNTEAFF. The CDR3 region has the DNA TGTGCCAGCAGTTTTATGCCTACAGGGAACACTGAAGCTTTCTTT.